What follows are 31 T cell receptor beta chains derived from one specimen sequenced in a study of control samples from healthy donors and cancer patients (TCRdb year 2020). Library preparation employed the immunoSEQ multiplex PCR assay. Here the immuneACCESS table is served through TCRdb, limited to in-frame sequences with V and J called. Missing clones are a known gap in these copies; in checked studies unresolved V genes cover under half, and the rest lacks a known reason. The sample contains around 83,000 clones, 90% to 95% of them found a single time. Roughly 1.2% of the sample is held by the ten biggest clonotypes. Specimen: PBMCs. The source of these receptors is a woman between 35 and 50 years old with lung cancer.

The J gene is TRBJ2-3, the V gene TRBV7-2; D remains ambiguous. The CDR3 is 14 amino acids. V gave up 4 bases and J gave up 5 bases, with 13 bases separating them. CDR1 SGHTA and CDR2 FQGNSA come from the germline V gene. This CDR3 reads CASSSESLVDTQYF. CDR3 in DNA: TGTGCCAGCAGCTCGGAAAGCCTCGTAGATACGCAGTATTTT.

This chain links TRBV10-3 with TRBJ1-1, with D possibly matching TRBD1 (5 bases). Trimming left V 2 bases short and J 3 bases short, with 10 bases between. The CDR3 sequence is 14 residues long. Germline V CDR1 and CDR2: ENHRY, SYGVKD. The CDR3 nucleotides are TGTGCCATCAGTGAGCGGGGGGGGGACACTGAAGCTTTCTTT. Protein: CAISERGGDTEAFF.

The chain couples TRBV7-2 to TRBJ2-5, with D possibly matching TRBD2 (6 bases). The CDR3 runs to 14 residues. Trimming took 7 bases from V and 3 from J, leaving 15 bases between them. CDR1 and CDR2 from the germline V gene are SGHTA and FQGNSA. This CDR3 is CASNLWGLEETQYF. The CDR3 bases are TGTGCCAGCAACCTTTGGGGACTCGAAGAGACCCAGTACTTC.

The rearrangement uses TRBV28 and TRBJ2-2; the match to TRBD2 covers 9 bases. V shed 6 bases, J shed 4 bases, and the junction held 9 bases outside the gene matches. Germline-derived CDR1 and CDR2 are MDHEN and SYDVKM. The CDR3 consists of 16 residues. For the CDR3, the DNA is TGTGCCAGCAGAGAATCCGGGACTAGCCCCACCGGGGAGCTGTTTTTT. It is translated as CASRESGTSPTGELFF.

The chain joins TRBV30 to TRBJ1-6; no definite D call. The germline V gene has CDR1 GTSNPN and CDR2 SVGIG (reference sequence). The CDR3 covers 17 residues. Trimming shortened V by 2 bases and J by 0 bases, and 14 bases separated the two germline ends. CDR3 sequence: CAWSTAVLSSYNSPLHF. Written as DNA, the CDR3 is TGTGCCTGGAGTACCGCCGTCCTAAGCTCCTATAATTCACCCCTCCACTTT.

The V gene is TRBV11-3, the J gene TRBJ2-7; 9 bases fit TRBD1. The CDR3 is made up of 16 amino acids. Trimming cost V 5 bases and J 5 bases; bases outside gene matches: 13. Germline lookup yields CDR1 SGHNT and CDR2 YENEEA. The CDR3 coding sequence is TGTGCCAGCAGCCCCTCAGGGTGGGACAGGGTCCACGAGCAGTACTTC. This sequence encodes CASSPSGWDRVHEQYF.

This CDR3 is CASSLGNFYGYTF. DNA for the CDR3: TGTGCCAGCAGCTTGGGGAATTTCTATGGCTACACCTTC. The J gene is TRBJ1-2, the V gene TRBV5-5, with D unclear. In germline, CDR1 is SGHKS, CDR2 YYEKEE (reference sequence). The length of the CDR3 is 13 residues. Deletions cut 0 bases from V and 4 bases from J, with 7 bases between.

This clone was found once. The chain links TRBV7-9 to TRBJ2-5, with no clear D. V shed 3 bases and J shed 3 bases, with 8 bases lying between them. Looked up from germline, CDR1 is SEHNR and CDR2 is FQNEAQ (reference sequence). This CDR3 is 13 amino acids long. CDR3 sequence: CASSFAWEETQYF. The CDR3 DNA follows: TGTGCCAGCAGCTTTGCCTGGGAAGAGACCCAGTACTTC. Using reference TRBV7-9 and TRBJ2-5 for the parts outside the CDR3, the full variable domain is DTGVSQNPRHKITKRGQNVTFRCDPISEHNRLYWYRQTLGQGPEFLTYFQNEAQLEKSRLLSDRFSAERPKGSFSTLEIQRTEQGDSAMYLCASSFAWEETQYFGPGTRLLVL.

The chain has TRBV3-1 (or the pseudogene TRBV3-2) and TRBJ2-7; possibly TRBD2 for D (7 bases). The length of the CDR3 is 15 residues. Per germline, CDR1 LGHDT and CDR2 YNNKEL (reference sequence). Trimming removed 4 bases at V and 9 bases at J, with 22 bases between. CDR3 loop: CASSPAGQRIHGQYF. The CDR3 DNA follows: TGTGCCAGCAGCCCAGCGGGACAACGTATTCACGGGCAGTACTTC.

The V call is TRBV5-1, the J call TRBJ1-4; TRBD1 agrees at 7 bases. Germline V lookup: CDR1 SGHRS, CDR2 YFSETQ. This CDR3 comprises 16 residues. Trimming took 0 bases from V and 8 from J; bases not matched to a gene: 10. CDR3 protein: CASSLAGDRSGEKLFF. In DNA, the CDR3 is TGCGCCAGCAGCTTGGCCGGGGACAGATCCGGAGAAAAACTGTTTTTT.

The table lists this clone with a count of one. The chain uses TRBV3-1 (or the pseudogene TRBV3-2) and TRBJ2-7; the D is unclear. The germline gives CDR1 LGHDT, CDR2 YNNKEL (reference sequence). V dropped 6 bases and J dropped 3 bases, with 6 bases sitting between them. The CDR3 covers 11 residues. CDR3 amino acids: CASRHGYEQYF. For the CDR3, the DNA is TGTGCCAGCAGACACGGCTACGAGCAGTACTTC.

V gene TRBV10-3 combines with J gene TRBJ1-2, with D unresolved. This CDR3 contains 15 residues. The germline V gene encodes CDR1 ENHRY and CDR2 SYGVKD. V lost 0 bases to trimming and J lost 0 bases, with 8 bases between them. The DNA for the CDR3 is TGTGCCATCAGTGAGTCGTGGGGAGCTAACTATGGCTACACCTTC. Amino acids: CAISESWGANYGYTF.

The chain recombines TRBV29-1 with TRBJ2-7; 7 bases match TRBD1. With V trimmed by 6 bases and J by 2 bases, 10 bases remained unmatched. The CDR3 runs to 14 residues. Germline V CDR1 and CDR2: SQVTM, ANQGSEA. CDR3 DNA: TGCAGCGTGGATATTACCGGGACAGCCTACGAGCAGTACTTC. It codes for CSVDITGTAYEQYF.

The chain has TRBV5-1 and TRBJ2-1; 16 bases align to TRBD2. The length of the CDR3 is 17 residues. V dropped 1 base and J dropped 8; count of bases not matched to a gene: 6. Germline-derived CDR1 and CDR2 are SGHRS and YFSETQ. DNA for the CDR3: TGCGCCAGCAGCTTGAAGGGACTAGCGGGGGGGCGCTATGAGCAGTTCTTC. Translated, it gives CASSLKGLAGGRYEQFF.

This chain connects TRBV24-1 to TRBJ1-2; 7 nucleotides agree with TRBD1. From germline, CDR1 is KGHDR and CDR2 SFDVKD. This CDR3 is 15 amino acids long. Unmatched junction bases numbered 7, after V lost 2 bases and J lost 5 bases. CDR3 in DNA: TGTGCCACCAGTGATTCCCGGACAGGCAAGTATGGCTACACCTTC. Its translation: CATSDSRTGKYGYTF.

The count of this clone is one. The chain couples TRBV5-5 to TRBJ1-4; 8 nucleotides agree with TRBD1. V lost 0 bases, J lost 8 bases, and 9 bases stayed unmatched. This CDR3 comprises 16 residues. Germline values: CDR1 SGHKS, CDR2 YYEKEE (reference sequence). CDR3 in amino acids: CASSLGQGAPREKLFF. The CDR3 nucleotides are TGTGCCAGCAGCTTGGGGCAGGGGGCCCCTCGGGAAAAACTGTTTTTT.

This chain uses TRBV5-8 with TRBJ1-2; D not certain. Germline lookup yields CDR1 SGHTS and CDR2 YDEGEE. V lost 0 bases, J lost 2 bases, and 8 bases lay in between. The CDR3 sequence is 14 residues long. The CDR3 DNA is TGTGCCAGCAGCTTGGATAGCAGAAACTATGGCTACACCTTC. Residues: CASSLDSRNYGYTF. Based on the CDR3 plus reference TRBV5-8 and TRBJ1-2, the full variable domain is EAGVTQSPTHLIKTRGQQATLRCSPISGHTSVYWYQQALGLGLQFLLWYDEGEERNRGNFPPRFSGRQFPNYSSELNVNALELEDSALYLCASSLDSRNYGYTFGSGTRLTVV.

V and J are TRBV18 and TRBJ1-4, with TRBD1 as a possible D gene (5 bases). The CDR3 extends over 15 amino acids. V lost 6 bases to trimming and J lost 8 bases, with 19 bases between them. Germline V gene sequence: CDR1 KGHSH, CDR2 LQKENI. In nucleotides, the CDR3 is TGTGCCAGCTCCCTCGGGACGGGGGGGAGCGAAAAACTGTTTTTT. Translating gives CASSLGTGGSEKLFF. Looking up the rest from reference TRBV18 and TRBJ1-4 gives the full variable domain: NAGVMQNPRHLVRRRGQEARLRCSPMKGHSHVYWYRQLPEEGLKFMVYLQKENIIDESGMPKERFSAEFPKEGPSILRIQQVVRGDSAAYFCASSLGTGGSEKLFFGSGTQLSVL.

The V call is TRBV4-1, the J call TRBJ1-2; no clear D. V lost 0 bases and J lost 7, with 9 bases in between. CDR1 and CDR2 (germline): MGHRA, YSYEKL. The CDR3 contains 13 residues. The CDR3 region has the DNA TGCGCCAGCAGCCAAGACGTAGGCACTGGCTACACCTTC. Residues: CASSQDVGTGYTF.

This chain uses TRBV5-4 with TRBJ2-1, with D possibly matching TRBD1 (6 bases). CDR1 is SGHNT and CDR2 is YYREEE in the germline V gene (reference sequence). CDR3 length: 15 residues. Trimming left V 4 bases short and J 2 bases short, with 13 bases between. This CDR3 reads CASSGDRPPYNEQFF. In DNA, the CDR3 is TGTGCCAGCAGCGGTGACAGGCCCCCCTACAATGAGCAGTTCTTC. The entire variable domain, with the rest obtained from reference TRBV5-4 and TRBJ2-1, is as follows: ETGVTQSPTHLIKTRGQQVTLRCSSQSGHNTVSWYQQALGQGPQFIFQYYREEENGRGNFPPRFSGLQFPNYSSELNVNALELDDSALYLCASSGDRPPYNEQFFGPGTRLTVL.

The chain links TRBV5-6 to TRBJ1-2; D remains ambiguous. Germline CDR1 SGHDT, CDR2 YYEEEE. The CDR3 length is 17 residues. V lost 4 bases to trimming and J lost 5 bases, with 24 bases between them. The CDR3 loop reads CASSQSASRSPIYGYTF. CDR3 nucleotide sequence: TGTGCCAGCAGCCAGTCTGCCTCTCGAAGCCCTATATATGGCTACACCTTC.

The rearrangement uses TRBV7-9 and TRBJ1-1; D remains ambiguous. The V gene lost 4 bases and the J gene lost 0 bases, with 15 bases spanning the gap. This CDR3 region has 16 residues. The germline gives CDR1 SEHNR, CDR2 FQNEAQ (reference sequence). The CDR3, as DNA: TGTGCCAGCAGCTCCACGGTAACTTCCCTGAACACTGAAGCTTTCTTT. Translation gives CASSSTVTSLNTEAFF.

The rearrangement uses TRBV12-3 or TRBV12-4 and TRBJ1-2; a weak D match, TRBD1 (6 bases). Trimming removed 6 bases at V and 4 bases at J, with 12 bases between. This CDR3 has 13 amino acids. The CDR3 protein is CASSRTGFYGYTF. CDR3 DNA: TGTGCCAGCAGCCGAACAGGGTTCTATGGCTACACCTTC.

This clone came up once. This chain uses TRBV30 with TRBJ1-1; the D is unclear. From germline, CDR1 is GTSNPN and CDR2 SVGIG (reference sequence). The CDR3 consists of 13 residues. V lost 4 bases and J lost 0, with 9 bases in between. CDR3 nucleotide sequence: TGTGCCTGGAAGAGGACCTTGAACACTGAAGCTTTCTTT. It codes for CAWKRTLNTEAFF.

The chain employs TRBV5-6 and TRBJ1-1; no clear D. From germline, CDR1 is SGHDT and CDR2 YYEEEE. V lost 1 base, J lost 0 bases, and 13 bases lay in between. The CDR3 is 16 amino acids. CDR3 protein: CASSLKVRVMNTEAFF. The CDR3 DNA is TGTGCCAGCAGCTTGAAAGTTCGGGTAATGAACACTGAAGCTTTCTTT.

V and J are TRBV28 and TRBJ2-3, with D maybe TRBD2 (5 bases). Germline-derived CDR1 and CDR2 are MDHEN and SYDVKM. The germline V and J ends were trimmed by 6 bases and 1 base, with 14 bases remaining between them. CDR3 length: 15 amino acids. The CDR3 region has the DNA TGTGCCAGCAGCCCGTCGGTCGGGGGCACAGATACGCAGTATTTT. Translated: CASSPSVGGTDTQYF.

This clone was observed once. The gene calls are TRBV28 and TRBJ1-1, with unresolved D. The germline V gene has CDR1 MDHEN and CDR2 SYDVKM. The CDR3 runs 15 residues. V lost 2 bases and J lost 1, with 11 bases in between. CDR3 nucleotides: TGTGCCAGCAGTTTAGGATCTCACAGGAACACTGAAGCTTTCTTT. Translating it yields CASSLGSHRNTEAFF. Full variable domain (missing parts from reference TRBV28 and TRBJ1-1): DVKVTQSSRYLVKRTGEKVFLECVQDMDHENMFWYRQDPGLGLRLIYFSYDVKMKEKGDIPEGYSVSREKKERFSLILESASTNQTSMYLCASSLGSHRNTEAFFGQGTRLTVV.

This clone has a single count. This chain connects TRBV7-8 to TRBJ1-1; a possible D gene is TRBD1 (5 bases). In germline, CDR1 is SGHVS, CDR2 FQNEAQ. V lost 1 base and J lost 3, with 12 bases in between. CDR3 length: 15 amino acids. CDR3 nucleotide sequence: TGTGCCAGCAGCTTAGTTGGGGGAGGGTACACTGAAGCTTTCTTT. Amino acids: CASSLVGGGYTEAFF.

The CDR3 region is CAWSPGRTNTEAFF. The CDR3 DNA reads as TGTGCCTGGAGCCCCGGCCGGACGAACACTGAAGCTTTCTTT. The gene calls are TRBV30 and TRBJ1-1; D not resolved. Germline-derived CDR1 and CDR2 are GTSNPN and SVGIG (reference sequence). The V end lost 3 bases, the J end lost 1 base, and 12 bases lay between the germline ends. The CDR3 extends over 14 amino acids.

The chain links TRBV11-2 to TRBJ1-6; possibly TRBD1 for D (6 bases). The V end was cut by 4 bases, the J end by 10 bases, with 17 bases between. The germline V gene has CDR1 SGHAT and CDR2 FQNNGV. CDR3 length equals 15 residues. The CDR3 sequence is CASSSAVAGASPLHF. The CDR3 DNA follows: TGTGCCAGCAGCTCCGCTGTGGCAGGGGCATCACCCCTCCACTTT.

This CDR3 is CATSVPESTLYNSPLHF. CDR3 DNA sequence: TGTGCCACCAGTGTCCCTGAGAGCACCCTCTATAATTCACCCCTCCACTTT. The chain has TRBV24-1 and TRBJ1-6; unclear D gene. V lost 5 bases, J lost 3 bases, and 16 bases lay in between. The CDR3 extends over 17 amino acids. Germline CDR1 reads KGHDR; CDR2 reads SFDVKD.